These 20 T cell receptor beta chains were sequenced from one sample in a study. Tregs were sorted as CD4+CD25+CD127-/low cells. TCRdb re-analysed the 5' RACE reads in MiXCR, keeping a single row per CDR3 protein. The sample holds 10,000 to 13,000 distinct CDR3 sequences; roughly 15% are singletons and the top ten take 3.8%. Sequencing input: Tregs sorted from a lymph node. These receptors originate from a female donor with breast cancer.

This clonotype is medium-sized (0.01 to 0.1%) in the sample. The chain couples TRBV12-3 or TRBV12-4 to TRBJ2-1; D may be TRBD2 (7 bases). V was shortened by 7 bases and J by 2 bases, with 18 bases between the two germline ends. CDR3 length: 16 residues. The CDR3 reads CASTLVAGATYNEQFF. The CDR3 DNA reads TGTGCCAGCACCCTCGTGGCGGGGGCCACCTACAATGAGCAGTTCTTC.

This clonotype is medium-sized by share. The chain joins TRBV29-1 to TRBJ2-3; unclear D gene. V was clipped by 3 bases and J by 1 base, with 11 bases between them. The CDR3 length is 14 residues. The V gene's germline CDR1 is SQVTM and CDR2 ANQGSEA. The CDR3 loop is CSVDMPQGTDTQYF. CDR3 DNA: TGCAGCGTTGACATGCCGCAGGGCACAGATACGCAGTATTTT.

By its share, this clonotype is medium-sized (0.01 to 0.1%). The gene calls are TRBV6-5 and TRBJ1-6; 10 bases line up with TRBD1. The CDR3 runs 14 residues. The J segment lost 9 bases and the V segment lost 5 bases, leaving 4 bases of the junction unmatched. Looked up from germline, CDR1 is MNHEY and CDR2 is SVGAGI. The CDR3 sequence: CASSRDRGVSPLHF. The CDR3, as DNA: TGTGCCAGCAGTCGGGACAGGGGTGTTTCACCCCTCCACTTT.

In this sample, this clonotype is medium-sized. V and J are TRBV7-9 and TRBJ2-1; D is possibly TRBD2 (5 bases). Germline-derived CDR1 and CDR2 are SEHNR and FQNEAQ (reference sequence). The CDR3 covers 14 residues. Between the trimmed V and J ends, which lost 1 base and 9 bases, there was a span of 13 bases. The CDR3 DNA reads as TGTGCCAGCAGCTTAGGGGCGATCGCGGGTGAGCAGTTCTTC. Translated, it gives CASSLGAIAGEQFF.

The table lists this clonotype with many counts. The chain links TRBV6-5 to TRBJ2-5; 7 bases are a match to TRBD2. The CDR3 totals 15 residues. The trim removed 5 bases at V and 7 bases at J, leaving 13 bases unmatched. Germline V gene data show CDR1 as MNHEY and CDR2 as SVGAGI. CDR3 bases: TGTGCCAGCAGTCCTATGCTAGCGGCCCCAGGGACCCAGTACTTC. This translates into CASSPMLAAPGTQYF.

This clonotype ranks as medium-sized. This rearrangement joins TRBV7-9 to TRBJ2-1; 8 bases line up with TRBD1. Germline values: CDR1 SEHNR, CDR2 FQNEAQ (reference sequence). The CDR3 is 18 amino acids. J was trimmed by 2 bases and V by 4 bases; bases with no gene match: 13. CDR3 bases: TGTGCCAGCAGCTCCTATCGACAGGGGTCAGCTCCCTACAATGAGCAGTTCTTC. Protein sequence: CASSSYRQGSAPYNEQFF.

The chain joins TRBV7-9 to TRBJ1-1, with D maybe TRBD1 (6 bases). V lost 1 base to trimming and J lost 4 bases, with 13 bases between them. Per germline, CDR1 SEHNR and CDR2 FQNEAQ (reference sequence). This CDR3 has 15 amino acids. This CDR3 reads CASSLEGRGGTEAFF. CDR3 bases: TGTGCCAGCAGCTTAGAGGGGAGGGGGGGCACTGAAGCTTTCTTT.

This clonotype was picked up a small number of times. A read error may explain this, as a much larger clone is one base away. The chain carries TRBV5-1 and TRBJ1-1, with 7 bases aligning to TRBD1. Germline CDR1 SGHRS, CDR2 YFSETQ. There are 11 residues in the CDR3. The CDR3 DNA is TGCGCCAGCAGTTCTGGACAGGAAGCTTGCTTT. Amino acid sequence: CASSSGQEACF.

V is TRBV27 and J is TRBJ2-2, with 10 bases fitting TRBD2. The germline V gene encodes CDR1 MNHEY and CDR2 SMNVEV (reference sequence). This CDR3 has 16 residues. V shed 2 bases and J 7 bases; nucleotides not matched to a gene: 7. CDR3 region: CASSLRLAGAGGELFF. The CDR3 nucleotides are TGTGCCAGCAGTTTAAGGCTAGCGGGAGCGGGCGGGGAGCTGTTTTTT.

Comment on this clonotype: A much larger clonotype is one base distant, so this may be a read error. The V and J genes are TRBV7-2 and TRBJ2-7; D ambiguous. The CDR3 loop spans 14 amino acids. Germline V lookup: CDR1 SGHTA, CDR2 FQGNSA. The CDR3 spells CASNLRADLYEQYF. The CDR3 DNA sequence: TGTGCCAGCAACTTACGAGCTGATCTCTACGAGCAGTACTTC.

On this clonotype itself: At one end, the junction sequence differs from germline, possibly due to a read error. The chain has TRBV27 and TRBJ2-2; 9 bases match TRBD2. This CDR3 has 14 residues. Germline CDR1 is MNHEY and CDR2 is SMNVEV (reference sequence). The CDR3 coding sequence is TGTGCCAGCTCATTAGCGGGAGAGGTCGGGGAGCTGCTTTTT. Residues: CASSLAGEVGELLF.

By sample fraction, this clonotype is medium-sized (0.01 to 0.1%). This chain joins TRBV6-1 and TRBJ2-5; tentative D call: TRBD1 (7 bases). Germline-derived CDR1 and CDR2 are MNHNS and SASEGT. Trimming cost V 3 bases and J 0 bases, with 11 bases left between them. The length of the CDR3 is 15 residues. The CDR3, as DNA: TGTGCCAGCAGTGAGGCGGGACAGTACCAAGAGACCCAGTACTTC. It codes for CASSEAGQYQETQYF.

There are many counts of this clonotype. The gene calls are TRBV2 and TRBJ1-1; D call uncertain. CDR1 is SNHLY and CDR2 is FYNNEI in the germline V gene. Between the trimmed V and J ends, which lost 6 bases and 5 bases, there was a span of 4 bases. This CDR3 comprises 10 residues. The CDR3 bases are TGTGCCAGCAGGGGTACTGAAGCTTTCTTT. Translating gives CASRGTEAFF. The full variable domain, rest sourced from reference TRBV2 and TRBJ1-1, is EPEVTQTPSHQVTQMGQEVILRCVPISNHLYFYWYRQILGQKVEFLVSFYNNEISEKSEIFDDQFSVERPDGSNFTLKIRSTKLEDSAMYFCASRGTEAFFGQGTRLTVV.

Notes on this clonotype: A much larger clone lies one base from this, so it may be a read error. The chain has TRBV2 and TRBJ2-5, with 11 bases matching TRBD1. Germline V gene data show CDR1 as SNHLY and CDR2 as FYNNEI. This CDR3 has 15 amino acids. V lost 7 bases to trimming and J lost 1 base; unmatched junction nucleotides: 5. DNA of the CDR3: TGTGCCAGCAAGTCCGGGACAGGGGGCCAAGAGACCCAGTACTTC. Residues: CASKSGTGGQETQYF.

This clonotype came up many times. The rearrangement joins TRBV7-6 to TRBJ2-1, with unresolved D. The CDR3 spans 13 residues. V dropped 4 bases and J dropped 1 base, with 5 bases sitting between them. Germline V lookup: CDR1 SGHVS, CDR2 FNYEAQ. CDR3 amino acids: CASSWQSYNEQFF. Written as DNA, the CDR3 is TGTGCCAGCAGCTGGCAGTCCTACAATGAGCAGTTCTTC.

This clonotype is deemed medium-sized. The chain uses TRBV6-6 and TRBJ1-2, with D perhaps matching TRBD1 (6 bases). V shed 5 bases and J shed 10 bases, with 14 bases lying between them. There are 12 residues in the CDR3. CDR1 MNHNY and CDR2 SVGAGI come from the germline V gene (reference sequence). The CDR3 here is CASSRGSGDYTF. The CDR3 nucleotides read TGTGCCAGCAGTAGAGGTTCAGGGGACTACACCTTC.

This clonotype has a handful of counts. A read error may explain this, as a much larger clone is one base away. The CDR3 DNA sequence: TGCGCCAGCAGCTTGGATGTGCAGGGTGCCAACAATGAGCAGTTCTTC. Translation: CASSLDVQGANNEQFF. The chain joins TRBV5-1 to TRBJ2-1, with D perhaps matching TRBD1 (5 bases). This CDR3 spans 16 amino acids. Trimming cost V 0 bases and J 5 bases, with 15 bases left between them. CDR1 is SGHRS, CDR2 YFSETQ, per germline.

The J gene is TRBJ1-3, the V gene TRBV14; D is perhaps TRBD1 (5 bases). The length of the CDR3 is 13 residues. V was shortened by 4 bases and J by 4 bases, with 8 bases between the two germline ends. Looked up from germline, CDR1 is SGHDN and CDR2 is FVKESK. The CDR3 coding sequence is TGTGCCAGCAGCCGACGGGGGGGAAACACCATATATTTT. This sequence encodes CASSRRGGNTIYF.

This clonotype is medium-sized. This chain joins TRBV29-1 and TRBJ1-1; TRBD1 agrees at 9 bases. In germline, CDR1 is SQVTM, CDR2 ANQGSEA. The CDR3 has 14 amino acids. The V and J ends lost 7 bases and 2 bases, in that order; junction bases with no gene match: 8. CDR3 protein: CSAPGTGTNTEAFF. CDR3 in DNA: TGCAGCGCGCCCGGGACAGGGACTAACACTGAAGCTTTCTTT. The whole variable domain, filled in from reference TRBV29-1 and TRBJ1-1, reads SAVISQKPSRDICQRGTSLTIQCQVDSQVTMMFWYRQQPGQSLTLIATANQGSEATYESGFVIDKFPISRPNLTFSTLTVSNMSPEDSSIYLCSAPGTGTNTEAFFGQGTRLTVV.

By its share, this clonotype is medium-sized. The chain has TRBV28 and TRBJ2-5; D tentatively fits TRBD1 or TRBD2 (5 bases each). CDR1 is MDHEN and CDR2 is SYDVKM in the germline V gene. Trimming stripped 8 bases from V and 5 bases from J, with 18 bases between. The CDR3 contains 14 residues. For the CDR3, the DNA is TGTGCCAGCCAACCCCAGGGAGTTACGGAGACCCAGTACTTC. Translating gives CASQPQGVTETQYF.